The T cell receptor (beta chain) described here comes from a study of T cell changes during pregnancy in multiple sclerosis. The table came from immunoSEQ multiplex PCR; TCRdb's copy has only in-frame clones and leaves some out. The table has fewer than 80,000 clones, roughly 90% seen once. This TCR derives from a female donor in good health, enrolled as a control in a pregnancy study. The sample here was peripheral blood, taken in the first trimester of pregnancy.

The chain's CDR3 is CASILGSGAEAFF. The CDR3 region has the DNA TGTGCCAGCATTCTTGGTTCGGGGGCTGAAGCTTTCTTT. The chain employs TRBV7-9 and TRBJ1-1, with D perhaps matching TRBD1 (5 bases). This CDR3 spans 13 amino acids. CDR1 SEHNR and CDR2 FQNEAQ come from the germline V gene (reference sequence). V was cut by 7 bases and J by 6 bases, with 15 bases left in between. The full variable domain, in which reference TRBV7-9 and TRBJ1-1 provide the parts outside the CDR3, is DTGVSQNPRHKITKRGQNVTFRCDPISEHNRLYWYRQTLGQGPEFLTYFQNEAQLEKSRLLSDRFSAERPKGSFSTLEIQRTEQGDSAMYLCASILGSGAEAFFGQGTRLTVV.